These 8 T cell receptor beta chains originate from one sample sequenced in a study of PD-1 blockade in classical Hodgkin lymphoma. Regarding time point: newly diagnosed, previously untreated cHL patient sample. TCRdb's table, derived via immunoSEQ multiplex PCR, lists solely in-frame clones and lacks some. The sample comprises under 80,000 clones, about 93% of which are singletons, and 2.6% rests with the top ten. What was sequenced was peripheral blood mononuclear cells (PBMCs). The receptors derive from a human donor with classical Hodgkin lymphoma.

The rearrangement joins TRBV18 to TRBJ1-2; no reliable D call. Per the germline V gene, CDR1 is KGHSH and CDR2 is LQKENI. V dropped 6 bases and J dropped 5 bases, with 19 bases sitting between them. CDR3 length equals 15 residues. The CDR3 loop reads CASSDRRRPGYGYTF. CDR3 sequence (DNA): TGTGCCAGCTCCGACCGCCGACGCCCAGGATATGGCTACACCTTC.

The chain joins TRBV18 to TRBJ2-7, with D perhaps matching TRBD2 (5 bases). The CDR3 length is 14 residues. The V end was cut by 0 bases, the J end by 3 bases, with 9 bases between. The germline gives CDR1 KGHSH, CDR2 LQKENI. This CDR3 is CASSPPGLLYEQYF. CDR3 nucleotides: TGTGCCAGCTCACCACCAGGACTGCTCTACGAGCAGTACTTC.

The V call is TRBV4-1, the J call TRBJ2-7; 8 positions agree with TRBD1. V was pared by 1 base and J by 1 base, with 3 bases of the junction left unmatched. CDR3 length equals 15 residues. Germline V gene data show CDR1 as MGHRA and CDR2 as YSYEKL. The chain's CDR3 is CASSQAGTGSYEQYF. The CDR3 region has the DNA TGCGCCAGCAGCCAAGCGGGGACAGGATCCTACGAGCAGTACTTC.

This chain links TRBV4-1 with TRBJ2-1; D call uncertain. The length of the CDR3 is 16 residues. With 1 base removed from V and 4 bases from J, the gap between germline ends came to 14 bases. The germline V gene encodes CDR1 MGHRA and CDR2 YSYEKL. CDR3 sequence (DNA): TGCGCCAGCAGCCAAGTCTACGGTGGCCTTTACAATGAGCAGTTCTTC. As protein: CASSQVYGGLYNEQFF.

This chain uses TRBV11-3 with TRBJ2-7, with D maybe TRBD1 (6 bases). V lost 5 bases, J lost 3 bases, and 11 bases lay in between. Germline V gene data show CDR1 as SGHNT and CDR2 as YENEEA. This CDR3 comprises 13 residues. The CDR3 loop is CASSTGQGYEQYF. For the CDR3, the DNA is TGTGCCAGCAGCACAGGGCAGGGCTACGAGCAGTACTTC.

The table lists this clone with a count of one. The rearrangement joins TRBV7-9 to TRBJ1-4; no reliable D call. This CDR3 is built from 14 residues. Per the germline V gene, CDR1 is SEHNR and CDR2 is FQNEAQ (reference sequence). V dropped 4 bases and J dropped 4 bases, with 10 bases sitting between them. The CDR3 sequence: CASSSGGDNEKLFF. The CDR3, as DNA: TGTGCCAGCAGCTCGGGCGGGGATAATGAAAAACTGTTTTTT.

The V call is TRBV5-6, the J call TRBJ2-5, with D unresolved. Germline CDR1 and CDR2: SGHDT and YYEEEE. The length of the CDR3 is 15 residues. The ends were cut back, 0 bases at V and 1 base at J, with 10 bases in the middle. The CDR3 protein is CASSLVWQPQETQYF. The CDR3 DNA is TGTGCCAGCAGCTTGGTTTGGCAGCCCCAAGAGACCCAGTACTTC.

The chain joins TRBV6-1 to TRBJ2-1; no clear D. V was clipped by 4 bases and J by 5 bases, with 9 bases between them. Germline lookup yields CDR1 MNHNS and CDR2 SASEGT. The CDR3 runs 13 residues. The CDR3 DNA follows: TGTGCCAGCAGTGCCCGGACCAACAATGAGCAGTTCTTC. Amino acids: CASSARTNNEQFF.